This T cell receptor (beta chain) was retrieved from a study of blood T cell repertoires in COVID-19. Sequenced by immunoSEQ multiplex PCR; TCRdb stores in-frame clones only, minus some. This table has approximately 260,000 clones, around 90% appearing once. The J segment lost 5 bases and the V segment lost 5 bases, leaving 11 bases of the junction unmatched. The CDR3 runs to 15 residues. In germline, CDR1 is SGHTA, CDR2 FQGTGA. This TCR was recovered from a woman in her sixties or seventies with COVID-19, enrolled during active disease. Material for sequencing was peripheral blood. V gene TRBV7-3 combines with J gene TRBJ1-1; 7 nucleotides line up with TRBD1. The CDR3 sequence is CASSPRAGGKTEAFF. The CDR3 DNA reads TGTGCCAGCAGCCCGAGGGCAGGGGGAAAAACTGAAGCTTTCTTT.